This T cell receptor beta chain was profiled in a study of CD8+CD57+ T cells in acquired aplastic anemia (dated by TCRdb to 2016 to 2019). With respect to the entire study: Extracted DNA from sorted CD4+ and CD8+ cells averaged 3.2 ug, ranging from roughly 0.19 to 27.4 ug. An average of about 10 million reads for CD4+ cells and approximately 11 million reads for CD8+ cells was obtained from healthy donor samples.

Profiling of TCR beta VDJ combinations and CDR3 sequences used genomic DNA as the template. TCR repertoire sequencing was run on an Illumina HiSeq 2000. As for the original processing: Repertoire assessment relied on Simpson's diversity index, CDR3 size and DJ length profiles, and TRBV/TRBJ rearrangement plots. The immunodominant clone was defined as the most abundant DNA sequence in deep sequencing data. CDR3 amino acid sequences were screened for sharing across subjects and were compared with published repertoires and the VDJdb database. TCRdb trimmed public reads at Q25 via fastp, called clones via MiXCR and kept in-frame beta chains. CDR3 protein duplicates are merged, each entry listing the most common genes and DNA. These V and J calls originate from TCRdb's pipeline instead of the authors' own analysis. The sample includes 100,000 to 120,000 distinct CDR3 sequences, with roughly 50% observed a single time. The top ten hold under 35% of the sample.

V is shortened by 3 bases, J by 2 bases, and the region joining them spans 6 bases. The germline V gene sets CDR1 to SGDLS and CDR2 to YYNGEE. The CDR3 holds 13 amino acids from the cysteine to the phenylalanine. CDR3 DNA only is kept here, 39 bases in frame from base 1. Study-wide findings and limitations: No significant difference in CD8+ Simpson's diversity was found between patients and healthy controls (P=0.060). Fewer than 35 CD8+ CDR3 sequences were found to be shared between patients and controls, but these sequences appeared to be highly expressed in patients and within the immunodominant clones of the patients.

This clonotype was recorded at least ten times. Its antigen has not been determined. Base qualities are not recorded, but no much larger clone differs from it by a single base. The study deep-sequenced TCR repertoires of sorted CD4+ and CD8+ blood T cells from severe aplastic anemia patients and healthy subjects. Ficoll-Paque density gradient centrifugation was used to isolate peripheral blood mononuclear cells. Before DNA extraction, CD4+ and CD8+ T cells were sorted with FACS or magnetic beads. The receptor's source is a human donor in good health, serving as a control. Sequencing was carried out using sorted CD4+, CD8+, or CD8+CD57+ T cells (not recorded which) from PBMCs. This sequence uses TRBV9 and TRBJ1-3, with the D gene too uncertain to name. The DNA sequence reads TGTGCCAGCAGCGACTCGGCTGGAAACACCATATATTTT. Its coded protein is CASSDSAGNTIYF. With all but the CDR3 taken from the reference TRBV9 and TRBJ1-3 genes, the full variable domain is: DSGVTQTPKHLITATGQRVTLRCSPRSGDLSVYWYQQSLDQGLQFLIQYYNGEERAKGNILERFSAQQFPDLHSELNLSSLELGDSALYFCASSDSAGNTIYFGEGSWLTVV.